These 14 T cell receptor beta chains were all obtained from the same sample, sequenced in a study of cytomegalovirus exposure and HLA in healthy donors. The PCR used 60 Vbeta and 13 Jbeta primers. The repertoire was sequenced with immunoSEQ multiplex PCR; TCRdb's copy has only in-frame clones and lacks some. The sample yields around 150,000 clones, 66% seen once. Sequenced: PBMCs. The receptor set was obtained from a human donor in good health.

CDR3 nucleotides: TGTGCCAGCAGCGGCCGCGGAAGCCCGAACACCGGGGAGCTGTTTTTT. Its protein product is CASSGRGSPNTGELFF. V usage is TRBV11-2 and J usage is TRBJ2-2; no reliable D call. Germline V CDR1 and CDR2: SGHAT, FQNNGV. This CDR3 spans 16 amino acids. The ends were cut back, 5 bases at V and 0 bases at J, with 13 bases in the middle.

In this sample, this clone turned up once. The V call is TRBV7-9, the J call TRBJ2-5, with 8 bases aligning to TRBD2. V was clipped by 4 bases and J by 7 bases; unmatched bases: 11. The CDR3 consists of 15 residues. Germline V gene lookup returns CDR1 SEHNR and CDR2 FQNEAQ (reference sequence). The chain's CDR3 is CASSSQPDGGGTQYF. The CDR3 coding sequence is TGTGCCAGCAGCTCCCAACCCGACGGGGGGGGGACCCAGTACTTC. The full variable domain, completed using reference TRBV7-9 and TRBJ2-5, is DTGVSQNPRHKITKRGQNVTFRCDPISEHNRLYWYRQTLGQGPEFLTYFQNEAQLEKSRLLSDRFSAERPKGSFSTLEIQRTEQGDSAMYLCASSSQPDGGGTQYFGPGTRLLVL.

This clone has only one observation. The J gene is TRBJ2-7, the V gene TRBV28; possibly TRBD2 for D (5 bases). Germline V gene data show CDR1 as MDHEN and CDR2 as SYDVKM. The V and J ends lost 4 bases and 1 base respectively, with 11 bases between them. This CDR3 spans 14 amino acids. The CDR3 spells CASSSRGTSYEQYF. As DNA, the CDR3 is TGTGCCAGCAGTTCACGGGGAACTTCCTACGAGCAGTACTTC.

This chain connects TRBV7-8 to TRBJ2-2, with TRBD1 matching over 10 bases. The V gene end was trimmed by 4 bases and the J gene end by 7 bases; junction bases not matched to a gene: 15. This CDR3 is 18 amino acids long. CDR1 is SGHVS, CDR2 FQNEAQ, per germline. The CDR3 DNA reads as TGTGCCAGCAGCTCTCAGCGGGTTAGGTGGGACAGGGGCGGGGAGCTGTTTTTT. This translates into CASSSQRVRWDRGGELFF.

This clone was found once. This chain connects TRBV6-1 to TRBJ2-7, with TRBD2 matching 16 bases. Germline CDR1 reads MNHNS; CDR2 reads SASEGT. This CDR3 spans 14 amino acids. The ends lost 11 bases at V and 7 bases at J; junction bases unmatched: 8. The CDR3 coding sequence is TGTGCCGGTCGGGAGGGACTAGCGGGAGGGGAGCAGTACTTC. Residues: CAGREGLAGGEQYF.

V and J are TRBV7-8 and TRBJ1-1, with 9 bases identical to TRBD1. The CDR3 has 16 residues. Per germline, CDR1 SGHVS and CDR2 FQNEAQ. After removal of 1 base from V and 0 bases from J, the junction contained 3 bases not matched to a gene. The CDR3 nucleotides are TGTGCCAGCAGCTTAGACAGGGGGCGAGTGAACACTGAAGCTTTCTTT. It encodes CASSLDRGRVNTEAFF.

V and J are TRBV29-1 and TRBJ2-2, with a weak D call TRBD2 (7 bases). From germline, CDR1 is SQVTM and CDR2 ANQGSEA. The CDR3 sequence is 14 residues long. The V gene lost 3 bases and the J gene lost 6 bases, with 14 bases spanning the gap. CDR3 in amino acids: CSVDAGEGAGELFF. CDR3 DNA sequence: TGCAGCGTTGATGCGGGAGAGGGGGCCGGGGAGCTGTTTTTT.

The rearrangement joins TRBV10-3 to TRBJ2-5, with TRBD1 as a possible D gene (6 bases). From germline, CDR1 is ENHRY and CDR2 SYGVKD. The CDR3 contains 12 residues. V was shortened by 10 bases and J by 2 bases, with 11 bases between the two germline ends. The CDR3 protein is CATGQTQETQYF. In DNA form, the CDR3 reads TGTGCCACAGGACAGACACAAGAGACCCAGTACTTC.

This rearrangement joins TRBV11-2 to TRBJ2-7; 7 bases agree with TRBD1. The germline V gene has CDR1 SGHAT and CDR2 FQNNGV. This CDR3 comprises 15 residues. Trimming removed 1 base from V and 7 bases from J; junction bases left unmatched: 10. DNA for the CDR3: TGTGCCAGCAGCTTAGTGGGGACAGAGGCTAGGGAGCAGTACTTC. Translation: CASSLVGTEAREQYF.

This sequence joins TRBV7-2 and TRBJ1-1; tentatively, D is TRBD1 (6 bases). The CDR3 is made up of 16 amino acids. Germline lookup yields CDR1 SGHTA and CDR2 FQGNSA. V was shortened by 5 bases and J by 0 bases, with 16 bases between the two germline ends. For the CDR3, the DNA is TGTGCCAGCAGCCGTGGACAGAACAGAATGAACACTGAAGCTTTCTTT. It codes for CASSRGQNRMNTEAFF. The whole variable domain, filled in from reference TRBV7-2 and TRBJ1-1, reads GAGVSQSPSNKVTEKGKDVELRCDPISGHTALYWYRQSLGQGLEFLIYFQGNSAPDKSGLPSDRFSAERTGGSVSTLTIQRTQQEDSAVYLCASSRGQNRMNTEAFFGQGTRLTVV.

The chain employs TRBV6-5 and TRBJ2-7; 7 bases agree with TRBD2. The CDR3 consists of 14 residues. The V gene's germline CDR1 is MNHEY and CDR2 SVGAGI. The V gene end was trimmed by 2 bases and the J gene end by 0 bases; junction bases not matched to a gene: 1. DNA of the CDR3: TGTGCCAGCAGTTACGCGGGAGTCTCCTACGAGCAGTACTTC. Its protein product is CASSYAGVSYEQYF.

The rearrangement joins TRBV5-1 to TRBJ1-6, with 8 bases fitting TRBD1. Germline V CDR1 and CDR2: SGHRS, YFSETQ. The CDR3 totals 15 residues. The J segment lost 10 bases and the V segment lost 3 bases, leaving 9 bases of the junction unmatched. As DNA, the CDR3 is TGCGCCAGCAGCTGGGAGGGGTCAGGGGGCTCACCCCTCCACTTT. Residues: CASSWEGSGGSPLHF. Variable domain in full (rest from reference TRBV5-1 and TRBJ1-6): KAGVTQTPRYLIKTRGQQVTLSCSPISGHRSVSWYQQTPGQGLQFLFEYFSETQRNKGNFPGRFSGRQFSNSRSEMNVSTLELGDSALYLCASSWEGSGGSPLHFGNGTRLTVT.

This clone was counted only a few times. The chain couples TRBV19 to TRBJ1-5, with D uncertain. CDR3 length: 14 residues. Per the germline V gene, CDR1 is LNHDA and CDR2 is SQIVND (reference sequence). V shed 3 bases and J shed 5 bases, with 11 bases lying between them. CDR3 region: CASSITAPDQPQHF. Written as DNA, the CDR3 is TGTGCCAGTAGTATTACCGCCCCGGATCAGCCCCAGCATTTT.

The chain joins TRBV21-1 to TRBJ1-2; TRBD1 reflects the table's D call only, with no check against the DNA. TRBV21-1 is a known pseudogene. The CDR3 loop spans 13 amino acids. The CDR3 loop reads CASSTSANYGYTF. The CDR3 DNA reads TGTGCCAGCAGCACATCAGCTAACTATGGCTACACCTTC.